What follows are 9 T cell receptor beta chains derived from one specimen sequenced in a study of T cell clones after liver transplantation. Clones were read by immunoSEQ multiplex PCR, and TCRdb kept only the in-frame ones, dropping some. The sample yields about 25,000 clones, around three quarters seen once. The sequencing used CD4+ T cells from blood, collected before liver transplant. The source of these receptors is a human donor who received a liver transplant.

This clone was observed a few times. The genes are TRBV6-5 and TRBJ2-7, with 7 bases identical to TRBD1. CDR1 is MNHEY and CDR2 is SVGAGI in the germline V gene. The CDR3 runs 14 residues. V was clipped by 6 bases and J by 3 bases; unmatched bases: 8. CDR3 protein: CASSLTQGDYEQYV. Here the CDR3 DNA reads TGTGCCAGCAGCCTGACTCAGGGGGACTACGAGCAGTACGTC.

The CDR3: CAWSKSGQGAVEAFF. CDR3 DNA sequence: TGTGCCTGGAGCAAAAGTGGACAGGGGGCTGTTGAAGCTTTCTTT. The chain joins TRBV30 to TRBJ1-1, with 11 bases identical to TRBD1. CDR1 and CDR2 (germline): GTSNPN, SVGIG (reference sequence). After removal of 3 bases from V and 7 bases from J, the junction contained 10 bases not matched to a gene. The CDR3 runs to 15 residues.

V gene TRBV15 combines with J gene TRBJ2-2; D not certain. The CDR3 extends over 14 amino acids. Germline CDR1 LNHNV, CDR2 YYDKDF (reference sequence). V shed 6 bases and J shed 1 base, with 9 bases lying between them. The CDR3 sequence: CATRWALNTGELFF. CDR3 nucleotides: TGTGCCACCAGGTGGGCCCTGAACACCGGGGAGCTGTTTTTT.

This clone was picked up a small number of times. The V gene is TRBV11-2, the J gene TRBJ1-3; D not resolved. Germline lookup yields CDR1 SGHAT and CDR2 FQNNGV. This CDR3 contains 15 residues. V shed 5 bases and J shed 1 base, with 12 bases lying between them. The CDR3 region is CASSPSLQSGNTIYF. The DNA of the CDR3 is TGTGCCAGCAGCCCATCACTTCAGTCTGGAAACACCATATATTTT.

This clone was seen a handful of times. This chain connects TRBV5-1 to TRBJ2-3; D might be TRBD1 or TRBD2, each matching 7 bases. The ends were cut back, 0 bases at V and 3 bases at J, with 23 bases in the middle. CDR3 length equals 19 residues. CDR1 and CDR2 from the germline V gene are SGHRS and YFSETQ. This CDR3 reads CASSLGVFRGRGQTDTQYF. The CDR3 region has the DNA TGCGCCAGCAGCTTGGGTGTTTTTCGGGGGAGGGGGCAGACAGATACGCAGTATTTT.

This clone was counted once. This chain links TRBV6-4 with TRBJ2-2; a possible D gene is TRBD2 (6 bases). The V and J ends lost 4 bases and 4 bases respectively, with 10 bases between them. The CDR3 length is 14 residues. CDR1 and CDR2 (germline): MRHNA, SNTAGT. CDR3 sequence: CASSVGLSTGELFF. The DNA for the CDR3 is TGTGCCAGCAGTGTGGGACTCAGCACCGGGGAGCTGTTTTTT.

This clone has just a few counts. The CDR3 is CASSEDVGTSVKIAKNIQYF. CDR3 sequence (DNA): TGTGCCAGCAGTGAAGACGTCGGGACTAGCGTAAAGATAGCCAAAAACATTCAGTACTTC. J is TRBJ2-4 and V is TRBV6-1; 10 nucleotides agree with TRBD2. V dropped 1 base and J dropped 0; count of bases not matched to a gene: 12. The germline CDR1 and CDR2 sequences are MNHNS and SASEGT. CDR3 length equals 20 residues.

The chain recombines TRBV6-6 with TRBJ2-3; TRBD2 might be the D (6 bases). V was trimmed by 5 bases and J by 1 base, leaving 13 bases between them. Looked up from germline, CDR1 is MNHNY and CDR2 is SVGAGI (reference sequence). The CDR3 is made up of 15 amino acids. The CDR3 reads CASSGVGGRTDTQYF. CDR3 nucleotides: TGTGCCAGCAGTGGCGTCGGGGGACGCACAGATACGCAGTATTTT.

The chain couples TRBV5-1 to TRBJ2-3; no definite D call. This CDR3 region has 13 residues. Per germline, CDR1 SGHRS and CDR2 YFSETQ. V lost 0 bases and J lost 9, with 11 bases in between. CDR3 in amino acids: CASSLEGRTTQYF. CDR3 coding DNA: TGCGCCAGCAGCTTGGAAGGGCGGACCACGCAGTATTTT. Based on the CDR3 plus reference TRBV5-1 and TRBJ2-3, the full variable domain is KAGVTQTPRYLIKTRGQQVTLSCSPISGHRSVSWYQQTPGQGLQFLFEYFSETQRNKGNFPGRFSGRQFSNSRSEMNVSTLELGDSALYLCASSLEGRTTQYFGPGTRLTVL.